The text below deals with one T cell receptor (beta chain). Its target is unknown. CDR3 length: 16 amino acids. After removal of 0 bases from V and 9 bases from J, the junction contained 10 bases not matched to a gene. CDR1 and CDR2 (germline): LNHNV, YYDKDF (reference sequence). This sample stems from a study of human T cells and chemical hapten exposure. Study observations and caveats: With DPC sensitization, TCRs exceeding 1 in 1000 frequency showed no change.

Time point denoted: patch test 3, about 24 weeks after DPC sensitization. Treatment defined: therapeutic diphenylcyclopropenone sensitization with weekly scalp DPC. MiXCR, run by TCRdb on the RACE reads, gives a single entry per CDR3 protein. The sample consists of about 190,000 distinct CDR3 sequences, about 22% of them appearing once. The specimen was whole blood, collected in connection with sensitization to the hapten diphenylcyclopropenone (DPC). The TCR originated in a woman between 35 and 50 years old with alopecia areata. Some clones in this sample may be carry-over from other donors' samples. The V and J genes are TRBV15 and TRBJ1-5; 8 positions agree with TRBD1. The CDR3 reads CATSREVGQVVRPQHF. As DNA, the CDR3 is TGTGCCACCAGCAGAGAGGTGGGACAGGTGGTTAGGCCCCAGCATTTT.